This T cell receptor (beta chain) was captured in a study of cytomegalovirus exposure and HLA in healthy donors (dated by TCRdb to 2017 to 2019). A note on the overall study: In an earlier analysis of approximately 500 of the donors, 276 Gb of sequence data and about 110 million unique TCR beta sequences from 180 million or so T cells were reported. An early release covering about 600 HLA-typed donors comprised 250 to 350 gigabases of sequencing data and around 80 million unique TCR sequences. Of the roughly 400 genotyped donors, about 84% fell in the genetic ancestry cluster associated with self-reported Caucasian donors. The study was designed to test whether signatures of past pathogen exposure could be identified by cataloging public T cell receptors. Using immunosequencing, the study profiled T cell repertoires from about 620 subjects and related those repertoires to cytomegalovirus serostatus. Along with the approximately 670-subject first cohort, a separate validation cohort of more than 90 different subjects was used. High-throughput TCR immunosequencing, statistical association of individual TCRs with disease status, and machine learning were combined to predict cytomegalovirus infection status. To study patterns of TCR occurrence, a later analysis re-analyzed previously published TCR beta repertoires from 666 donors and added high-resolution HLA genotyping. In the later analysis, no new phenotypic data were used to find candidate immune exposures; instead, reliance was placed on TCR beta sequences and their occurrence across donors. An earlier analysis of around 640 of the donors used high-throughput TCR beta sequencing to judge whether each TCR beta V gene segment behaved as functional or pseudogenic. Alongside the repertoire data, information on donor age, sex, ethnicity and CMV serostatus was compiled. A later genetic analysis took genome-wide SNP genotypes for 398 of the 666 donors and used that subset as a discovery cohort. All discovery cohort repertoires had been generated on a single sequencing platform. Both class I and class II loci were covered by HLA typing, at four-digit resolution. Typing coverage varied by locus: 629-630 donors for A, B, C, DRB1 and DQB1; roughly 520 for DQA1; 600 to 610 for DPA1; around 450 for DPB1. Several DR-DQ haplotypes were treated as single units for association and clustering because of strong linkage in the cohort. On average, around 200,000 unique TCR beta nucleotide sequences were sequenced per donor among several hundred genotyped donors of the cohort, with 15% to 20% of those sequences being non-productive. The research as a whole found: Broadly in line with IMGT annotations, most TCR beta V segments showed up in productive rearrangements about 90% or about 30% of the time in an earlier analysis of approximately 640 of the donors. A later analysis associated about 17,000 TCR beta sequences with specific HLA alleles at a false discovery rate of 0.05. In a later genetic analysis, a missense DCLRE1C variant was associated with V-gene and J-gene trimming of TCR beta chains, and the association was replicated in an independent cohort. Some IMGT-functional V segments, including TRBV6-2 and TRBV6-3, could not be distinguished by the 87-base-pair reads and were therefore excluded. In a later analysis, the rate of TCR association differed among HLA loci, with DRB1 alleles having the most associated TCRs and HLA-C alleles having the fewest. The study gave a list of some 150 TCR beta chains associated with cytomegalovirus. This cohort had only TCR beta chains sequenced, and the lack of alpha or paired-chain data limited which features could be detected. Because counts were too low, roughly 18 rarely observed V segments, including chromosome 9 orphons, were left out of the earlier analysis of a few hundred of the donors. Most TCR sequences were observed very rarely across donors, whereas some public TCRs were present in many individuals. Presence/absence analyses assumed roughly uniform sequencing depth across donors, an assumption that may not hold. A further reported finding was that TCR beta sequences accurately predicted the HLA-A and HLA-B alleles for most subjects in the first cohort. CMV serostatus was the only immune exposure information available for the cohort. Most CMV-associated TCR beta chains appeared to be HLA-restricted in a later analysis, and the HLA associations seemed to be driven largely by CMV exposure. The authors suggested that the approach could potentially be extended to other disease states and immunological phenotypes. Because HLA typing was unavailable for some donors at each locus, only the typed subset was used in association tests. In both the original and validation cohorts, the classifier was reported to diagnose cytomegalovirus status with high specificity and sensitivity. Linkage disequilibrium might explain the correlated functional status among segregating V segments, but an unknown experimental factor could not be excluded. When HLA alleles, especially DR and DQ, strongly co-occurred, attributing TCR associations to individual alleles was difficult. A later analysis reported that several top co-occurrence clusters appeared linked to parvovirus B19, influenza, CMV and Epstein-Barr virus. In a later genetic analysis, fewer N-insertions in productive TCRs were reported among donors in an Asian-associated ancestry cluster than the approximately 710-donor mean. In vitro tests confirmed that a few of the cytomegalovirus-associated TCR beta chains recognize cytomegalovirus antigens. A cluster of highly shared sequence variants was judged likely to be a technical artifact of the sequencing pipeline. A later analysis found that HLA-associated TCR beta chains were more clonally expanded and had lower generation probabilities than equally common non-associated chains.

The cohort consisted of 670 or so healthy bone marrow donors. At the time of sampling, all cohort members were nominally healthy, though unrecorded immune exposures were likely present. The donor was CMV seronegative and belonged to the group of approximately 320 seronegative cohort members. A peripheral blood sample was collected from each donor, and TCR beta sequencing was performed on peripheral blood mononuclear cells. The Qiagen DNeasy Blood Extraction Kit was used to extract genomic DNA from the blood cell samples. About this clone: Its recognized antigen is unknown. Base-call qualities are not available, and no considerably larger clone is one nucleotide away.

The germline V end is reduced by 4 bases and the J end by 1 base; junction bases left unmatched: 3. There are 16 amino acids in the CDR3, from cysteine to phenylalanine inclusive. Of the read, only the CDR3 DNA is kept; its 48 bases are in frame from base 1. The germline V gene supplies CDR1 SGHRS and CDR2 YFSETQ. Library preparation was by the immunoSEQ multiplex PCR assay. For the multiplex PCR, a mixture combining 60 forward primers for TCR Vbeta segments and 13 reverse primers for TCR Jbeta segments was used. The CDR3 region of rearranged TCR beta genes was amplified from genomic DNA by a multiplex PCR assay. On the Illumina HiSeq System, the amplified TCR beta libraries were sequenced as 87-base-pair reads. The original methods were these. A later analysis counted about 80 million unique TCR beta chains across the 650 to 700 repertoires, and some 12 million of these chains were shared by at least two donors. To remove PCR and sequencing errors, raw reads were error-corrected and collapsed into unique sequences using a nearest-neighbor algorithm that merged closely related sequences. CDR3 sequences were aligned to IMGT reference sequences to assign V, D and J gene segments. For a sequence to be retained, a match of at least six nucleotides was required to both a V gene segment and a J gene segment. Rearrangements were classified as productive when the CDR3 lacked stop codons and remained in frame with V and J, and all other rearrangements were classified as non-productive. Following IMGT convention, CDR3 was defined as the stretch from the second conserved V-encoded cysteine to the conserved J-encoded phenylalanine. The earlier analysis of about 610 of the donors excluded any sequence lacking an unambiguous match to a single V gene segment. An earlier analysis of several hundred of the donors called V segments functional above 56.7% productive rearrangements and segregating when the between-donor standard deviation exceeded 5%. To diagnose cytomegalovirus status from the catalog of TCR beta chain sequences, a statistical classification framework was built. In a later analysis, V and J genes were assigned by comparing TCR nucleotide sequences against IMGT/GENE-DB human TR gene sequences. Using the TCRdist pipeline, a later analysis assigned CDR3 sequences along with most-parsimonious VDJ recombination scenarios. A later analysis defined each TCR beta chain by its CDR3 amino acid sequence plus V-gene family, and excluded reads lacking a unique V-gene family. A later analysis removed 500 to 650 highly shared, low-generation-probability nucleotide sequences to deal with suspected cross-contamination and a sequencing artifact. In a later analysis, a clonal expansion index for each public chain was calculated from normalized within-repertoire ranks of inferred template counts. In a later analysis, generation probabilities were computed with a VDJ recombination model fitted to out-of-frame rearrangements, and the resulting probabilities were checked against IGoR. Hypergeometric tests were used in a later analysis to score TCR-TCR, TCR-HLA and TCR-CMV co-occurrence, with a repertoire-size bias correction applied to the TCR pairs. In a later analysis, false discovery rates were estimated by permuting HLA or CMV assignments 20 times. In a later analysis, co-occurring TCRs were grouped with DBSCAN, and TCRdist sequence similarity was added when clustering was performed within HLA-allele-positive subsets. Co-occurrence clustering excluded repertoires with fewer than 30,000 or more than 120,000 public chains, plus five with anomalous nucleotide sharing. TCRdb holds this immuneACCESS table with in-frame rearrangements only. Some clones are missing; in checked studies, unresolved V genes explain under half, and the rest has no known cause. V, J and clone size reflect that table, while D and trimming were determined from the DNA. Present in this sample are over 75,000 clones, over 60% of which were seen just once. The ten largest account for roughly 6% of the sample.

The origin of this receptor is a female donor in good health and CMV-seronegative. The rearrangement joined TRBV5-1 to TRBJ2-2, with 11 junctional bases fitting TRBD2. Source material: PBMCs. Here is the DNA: TGCGCCAGCAGCCCAGGGACTAGCGGGAACACCGGGGAGCTGTTTTTT. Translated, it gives CASSPGTSGNTGELFF.